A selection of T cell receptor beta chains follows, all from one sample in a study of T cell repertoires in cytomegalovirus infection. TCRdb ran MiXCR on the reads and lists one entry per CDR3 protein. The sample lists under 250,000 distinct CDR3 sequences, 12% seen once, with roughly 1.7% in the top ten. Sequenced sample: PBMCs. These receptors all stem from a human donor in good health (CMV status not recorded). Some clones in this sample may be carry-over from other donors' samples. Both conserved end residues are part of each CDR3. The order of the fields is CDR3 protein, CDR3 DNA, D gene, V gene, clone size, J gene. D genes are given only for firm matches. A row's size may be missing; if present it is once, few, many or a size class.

CDR3 protein: CAGAPRFSHEQYF
CDR3 DNA: TGTGCCGGAGCCCCGCGCTTCTCACACGAGCAGTACTTC
D gene: .
V gene: TRBV7-2
clone size: many
J gene: TRBJ2-7

CDR3 protein: CASTPGQGTDTQYF
CDR3 DNA: TGTGCCAGCACCCCCGGACAGGGGACAGATACGCAGTATTTT
D gene: TRBD1
V gene: TRBV19
clone size: .
J gene: TRBJ2-3

CDR3 protein: CASRLQGAPPQETQYF
CDR3 DNA: TGTGCCAGCAGGCTACAGGGGGCCCCCCCCCAAGAGACCCAGTACTTC
D gene: TRBD1
V gene: TRBV28
clone size: many
J gene: TRBJ2-5

CDR3 protein: CASSFGTAQETQYF
CDR3 DNA: TGCGCCAGCAGCTTCGGGACAGCCCAAGAGACCCAGTACTTC
D gene: TRBD1
V gene: TRBV5-1
clone size: many
J gene: TRBJ2-5

CDR3 protein: CASSLFTGVNQPQHF
CDR3 DNA: TGTGCCAGCAGTTTATTCACAGGGGTAAATCAGCCCCAGCATTTT
D gene: TRBD1
V gene: TRBV27
clone size: .
J gene: TRBJ1-5

CDR3 protein: CASSPDRTGIMGGYTF
CDR3 DNA: TGTGCCAGCAGCCCCGACCGGACGGGGATTATGGGGGGCTACACCTTC
D gene: .
V gene: TRBV7-2
clone size: many
J gene: TRBJ1-2

CDR3 protein: CASSLGGGGLPDTQYF
CDR3 DNA: TGTGCCAGCAGCTTGGGGGGGGGGGGGCTCCCAGATACGCAGTATTTT
D gene: .
V gene: TRBV5-4
clone size: few
J gene: TRBJ2-3

CDR3 protein: CASSPGQVYSGANVLTF
CDR3 DNA: TGTGCCAGCAGCCCTGGACAGGTTTACTCTGGGGCCAACGTCCTGACTTTC
D gene: TRBD1
V gene: TRBV7-3
clone size: few
J gene: TRBJ2-6

CDR3 protein: CASSAFSPATGELFF
CDR3 DNA: TGTGCCAGCAGTGCCTTTTCCCCTGCTACCGGGGAGCTGTTTTTT
D gene: .
V gene: TRBV12-3/TRBV12-4
clone size: few
J gene: TRBJ2-2

CDR3 protein: CASNQPNQPQHF
CDR3 DNA: TGTGCCAGCAACCAGCCCAATCAGCCCCAGCATTTT
D gene: .
V gene: TRBV6-6
clone size: few
J gene: TRBJ1-5

CDR3 protein: CASSPRALSSYNEQFF
CDR3 DNA: TGTGCCAGCAGCCCCCGGGCCCTGAGCTCCTACAATGAGCAGTTCTTC
D gene: .
V gene: TRBV7-2
clone size: many
J gene: TRBJ2-1

CDR3 protein: CASSSDLHEQYF
CDR3 DNA: TGTGCCAGCAGTTCGGATCTTCACGAGCAGTACTTC
D gene: .
V gene: TRBV28
clone size: many
J gene: TRBJ2-7

CDR3 protein: CASSRGEASASYEQYF
CDR3 DNA: TGCGCCAGCAGCCGGGGCGAGGCTAGCGCTTCCTACGAGCAGTACTTC
D gene: .
V gene: TRBV5-1
clone size: .
J gene: TRBJ2-7

CDR3 protein: CASRSITSSGANVLTF
CDR3 DNA: TGTGCCAGCAGATCTATAACTAGCTCTGGGGCCAACGTCCTGACTTTC
D gene: .
V gene: TRBV6-2/TRBV6-3
clone size: few
J gene: TRBJ2-6

CDR3 protein: CASSLAGKAEQYF
CDR3 DNA: TGTGCCAGCAGCTTAGCGGGGAAAGCCGAGCAGTACTTC
D gene: .
V gene: TRBV7-6
clone size: .
J gene: TRBJ2-7

CDR3 protein: CASSYGRQSYSNQPQHF
CDR3 DNA: TGTGCCAGCAGTTACGGAAGACAGTCCTATAGCAATCAGCCCCAGCATTTT
D gene: .
V gene: TRBV6-2/TRBV6-3
clone size: .
J gene: TRBJ1-5

CDR3 protein: CASSVGQGVSYEQYF
CDR3 DNA: TGTGCCAGCAGCGTCGGACAGGGGGTTTCCTACGAGCAGTACTTC
D gene: TRBD1
V gene: TRBV7-2
clone size: .
J gene: TRBJ2-7

CDR3 protein: CAIKLSVDTEAFF
CDR3 DNA: TGTGCCATCAAACTGTCGGTGGACACTGAAGCTTTCTTT
D gene: .
V gene: TRBV10-3
clone size: few
J gene: TRBJ1-1